This entry is about one T cell receptor beta chain. Germline loops: CDR1 MNHEY, CDR2 SMNVEV (reference sequence). Trimming shortened V by 3 bases and J by 0 bases, and 8 bases separated the two germline ends. There are 14 residues in the CDR3. This entry comes from a study of T cell changes during pregnancy in multiple sclerosis. Sequencing used immunoSEQ multiplex PCR; TCRdb keeps in-frame clones, though not all of them. The table shows roughly 100,000 clones, with 90% occurring only once. The rearrangement joins TRBV27 to TRBJ1-2, with D unresolved. The origin of this receptor is a female donor in good health, enrolled as a control in a pregnancy study. Specimen: peripheral blood, collected in the second trimester of pregnancy. In nucleotides, the CDR3 is TGTGCCAGCAGTTTTGGCAGGTCTAACTATGGCTACACCTTC. Residues: CASSFGRSNYGYTF.